The 32 T cell receptor beta chains below come from one sample, sequenced in a study of T cells expressing NK-cell markers (dated by TCRdb to about 2020). Libraries were constructed by 5' RACE. Sequencing instrument: Illumina HiSeq 2000. TCRdb reanalyzed the reads, keeping one entry per CDR3 protein sequence and omitting DNA. The sample's clone listing holds hundreds of thousands of distinct CDR3 sequences. Jointly, the top ten make up 5.2% of the sample. The sample consisted of blood T cells: a sorted CD56 or NKG2C T cell subset, CD4+ or CD8+ T cells, or bulk PBMC T cells (not recorded which). The receptors derive from a man aged 18-75 years in good health.

The rearrangement joins TRBV7-9 to TRBJ2-3; the TCRdb call, TRBD1, lacks DNA for checking. Germline assignment: CDR1 SEHNR and CDR2 FQNEAQ (reference sequence). This CDR3 is built from 16 residues. The CDR3 loop reads CASSLRTGSPPDTQYF. Full variable domain (rest looked up from reference TRBV7-9 and TRBJ2-3): DTGVSQNPRHKITKRGQNVTFRCDPISEHNRLYWYRQTLGQGPEFLTYFQNEAQLEKSRLLSDRFSAERPKGSFSTLEIQRTEQGDSAMYLCASSLRTGSPPDTQYFGPGTRLTVL.

This chain connects TRBV25-1 to TRBJ1-3; TCRdb lists TRBD1, though no DNA is available to test this call. Per germline, CDR1 MGHDK and CDR2 SYGVNS. This CDR3 has 16 residues. The CDR3 loop is CASSSTGQGYGNTIYF.

The chain combines TRBV3-1 with TRBJ2-3; the TRBD2 assignment by TCRdb is unverifiable without DNA. Germline V gene sequence: CDR1 LGHDT, CDR2 YNNKEL (reference sequence). The length of the CDR3 is 14 residues. This CDR3 is CASSQGTRGDTQYF.

The rearrangement joins TRBV7-9 to TRBJ1-1; TCRdb's D call of TRBD1 is untestable without DNA. The germline V gene encodes CDR1 SEHNR and CDR2 FQNEAQ (reference sequence). The CDR3 consists of 15 residues. The CDR3 reads CASSPRPPANTEAFF.

V is TRBV6-1 and J is TRBJ1-4; with no DNA, the TCRdb D assignment of TRBD1 cannot be verified. The CDR3 runs 15 residues. Germline CDR1 MNHNS, CDR2 SASEGT. CDR3 amino acids: CASSGDGATNEKLFF.

The chain uses TRBV6-1 and TRBJ2-1; TCRdb's D call of TRBD1 is untestable without DNA. This CDR3 spans 15 amino acids. The germline V gene encodes CDR1 MNHNS and CDR2 SASEGT. This chain's CDR3 is CATGRGTRSYNEQFF.

V and J are TRBV9 and TRBJ1-6. The CDR3 extends over 19 amino acids. Per the germline V gene, CDR1 is SGDLS and CDR2 is YYNGEE. The CDR3 protein is CASSVDPNARGLAGSPLHF.

The V gene is TRBV12-3 or TRBV12-4, the J gene TRBJ2-5; TCRdb's assignment of TRBD2 cannot be checked, as there is no DNA. There are 16 residues in the CDR3. This CDR3 is CASSLSQKALQETQYF.

The rearrangement links TRBV20-1 to TRBJ2-7. The CDR3 sequence is 12 residues long. Germline CDR1 DFQATT, CDR2 SNEGSKA (reference sequence). The CDR3: CSARVDGYEQYF.

The V and J genes are TRBV7-2 and TRBJ1-2; as DNA is missing, the TRBD1 call by TCRdb cannot be tested. CDR1 is SGHTA and CDR2 is FQGNSA in the germline V gene. The length of the CDR3 is 15 residues. The CDR3 is CASSPRTGTFGGYTF.

The V call is TRBV12-3 or TRBV12-4, the J call TRBJ2-3; as DNA is missing, the TRBD2 call by TCRdb cannot be tested. The CDR3 covers 19 residues. CDR3 residues: CASSRPGRSLTFSTDTQYF.

The V and J genes are TRBV3-1 and TRBJ1-6; no DNA is available, so the TRBD1 call from TCRdb remains unchecked. The germline gives CDR1 LGHDT, CDR2 YNNKEL (reference sequence). The CDR3 is made up of 13 amino acids. CDR3 amino acids: CASMRGNNSPLHF.

The chain couples TRBV28 to TRBJ2-3; there is no DNA to check the TCRdb D call of TRBD1. This CDR3 has 16 residues. Germline V gives CDR1 MDHEN, CDR2 SYDVKM. CDR3 sequence reads: CASSSTGLGGTDTQYF.

V is TRBV20-1 and J is TRBJ2-3; the TCRdb call, TRBD1, lacks DNA for checking. CDR1 and CDR2 (germline): DFQATT, SNEGSKA (reference sequence). The CDR3 is made up of 12 amino acids. The CDR3 spells CSAHRGGDTQYF.

This chain joins TRBV25-1 and TRBJ2-7; there is no DNA to check the TCRdb D call of TRBD1. The germline CDR1 and CDR2 sequences are MGHDK and SYGVNS. The CDR3 extends over 14 amino acids. This CDR3 reads CASSVIRQGYEQYF.

V is TRBV6-1 and J is TRBJ1-4; the D call from TCRdb, TRBD1, cannot be confirmed without DNA. CDR3 length: 16 amino acids. CDR1 is MNHNS, CDR2 SASEGT, per germline. The CDR3 spells CASSQRQGATNEKLFF.

This chain links TRBV20-1 with TRBJ2-7; the TRBD1 assignment by TCRdb is unverifiable without DNA. CDR1 is DFQATT and CDR2 is SNEGSKA in the germline V gene (reference sequence). The CDR3 is 17 amino acids. The CDR3 region is CSARPGGSAIGSYEQYF.

The chain has TRBV11-3 and TRBJ2-3; TCRdb indicates TRBD1, and absent DNA this call remains unverified. The CDR3 consists of 13 residues. CDR1 is SGHNT and CDR2 is YENEEA in the germline V gene. CDR3 loop: CASRGSSTDTQYF.

V usage is TRBV15 and J usage is TRBJ2-2. There are 14 residues in the CDR3. CDR1 is LNHNV, CDR2 YYDKDF, per germline (reference sequence). The CDR3 loop reads CATSRDPNSGELFF.

This chain's CDR3 is CASSPTRPGDEQYF. V is TRBV5-1 and J is TRBJ2-7; TCRdb's D call, TRBD1, is unchecked because there is no DNA. The germline gives CDR1 SGHRS, CDR2 YFSETQ. This CDR3 is built from 14 residues.

This chain uses TRBV5-1 with TRBJ2-5; TCRdb lists TRBD1, though no DNA is available to test this call. The CDR3 covers 14 residues. Germline lookup yields CDR1 SGHRS and CDR2 YFSETQ. The CDR3: CASSLAMTVETQYF.

The V and J genes are TRBV12-3 or TRBV12-4 and TRBJ2-1; with no DNA, the TCRdb D assignment of TRBD1 cannot be verified. CDR3 size: 16 residues. CDR3 protein: CASSPGTGMGGNEQFF.

This sequence joins TRBV14 and TRBJ1-1. Germline CDR1 and CDR2: SGHDN and FVKESK. This CDR3 contains 15 residues. CDR3 sequence reads: CASSQDEVLNTEAFF.

J is TRBJ1-5 and V is TRBV7-8. Germline V gene sequence: CDR1 SGHVS, CDR2 FQNEAQ. This CDR3 region has 12 residues. CDR3 residues: CASSPSSQPQHF. Based on the CDR3 plus reference TRBV7-8 and TRBJ1-5, the full variable domain is GAGVSQSPRYKVAKRGQDVALRCDPISGHVSLFWYQQALGQGPEFLTYFQNEAQLDKSGLPSDRFFAERPEGSVSTLKIQRTQQEDSAVYLCASSPSSQPQHFGDGTRLSIL.

The chain couples TRBV10-3 to TRBJ1-2. Germline-derived CDR1 and CDR2 are ENHRY and SYGVKD. This CDR3 region has 13 residues. This CDR3 is CAISRSDNYGYTF.

The chain uses TRBV5-1 and TRBJ2-3; lacking DNA, the TRBD1 call made by TCRdb goes unchecked. CDR3 length: 16 amino acids. Germline CDR1 SGHRS, CDR2 YFSETQ. The CDR3 here is CASSHKRGRSTDTQYF.

CDR3 in amino acids: CASSWTLTNTGELFF. The chain has TRBV7-2 and TRBJ2-2. The CDR3 is 15 residues long. CDR1 is SGHTA and CDR2 is FQGNSA in the germline V gene.

The J gene is TRBJ2-5, the V gene TRBV2; TCRdb selects TRBD1, and the lack of DNA leaves this call unchecked. CDR1 is SNHLY, CDR2 FYNNEI, per germline. The CDR3 has 12 residues. The CDR3 loop is CASGRGHETQYF.

CDR3 in amino acids: CASSPRGGTSGSSTDTQYF. The V call is TRBV9, the J call TRBJ2-3; the TCRdb call, TRBD2, lacks DNA for checking. CDR1 is SGDLS and CDR2 is YYNGEE in the germline V gene. The CDR3 length is 19 residues.

The J gene is TRBJ2-7, the V gene TRBV18; checking the TCRdb D call of TRBD2 is not possible without DNA. The CDR3 extends over 16 amino acids. Germline CDR1 and CDR2: KGHSH and LQKENI. CDR3: CASSSNSGGAVGEQYF.

The chain carries TRBV4-1 and TRBJ2-7; as DNA is missing, the TRBD1 call by TCRdb cannot be tested. Germline V CDR1 and CDR2: MGHRA, YSYEKL. This CDR3 is 13 amino acids long. The CDR3 loop reads CASSRDRVQEQYF.

The chain carries TRBV9 and TRBJ2-3; the D gene TCRdb calls, TRBD1, cannot be checked with no DNA. CDR3 length: 16 amino acids. Per the germline V gene, CDR1 is SGDLS and CDR2 is YYNGEE. This CDR3 reads CASSVDLGQGRDTQYF.